The 29 T cell receptor beta chains below all came from one sample that was sequenced in a study of CD4 T cells in relation to SARS-CoV-2 and coronaviruses. These receptors have no identified antigens. Sequencing used immunoSEQ multiplex PCR; TCRdb keeps in-frame clones, though not all of them. The repertoire includes 38,000 or so clones, about 79% of them detected once, and over 5% sits in the top ten. Sequenced material: naive CD4+ T cells from PBMCs, cultured in vitro. Subset denoted: naive CD4+ T cells isolated by negative enrichment. These receptors all stem from an adult with COVID-19.

The rearrangement uses TRBV5-4 and TRBJ2-5; a possible D gene is TRBD1 (5 bases). This CDR3 contains 14 residues. Trimming took off 0 bases at V and 5 bases at J, with 11 bases between the two ends. Germline assignment: CDR1 SGHNT and CDR2 YYREEE (reference sequence). CDR3 coding DNA: TGTGCCAGCAGCTTGGCCAAAGGGGTGGAGACCCAGTACTTC. It codes for CASSLAKGVETQYF.

The rearrangement joins TRBV27 to TRBJ2-5; no firm D call. CDR1 MNHEY and CDR2 SMNVEV come from the germline V gene (reference sequence). V shed 2 bases and J shed 5 bases, with 12 bases lying between them. The CDR3 consists of 14 residues. Here the CDR3 reads CASSLMPRGETQYF. CDR3 bases: TGTGCCAGCAGTTTAATGCCCCGAGGCGAGACCCAGTACTTC.

The rearrangement links TRBV7-3 to TRBJ2-1; 8 bases match TRBD2. The CDR3 runs to 15 residues. Unmatched junction bases numbered 9, after V lost 5 bases and J lost 6 bases. Germline V CDR1 and CDR2: SGHTA, FQGTGA. CDR3: CASSLRGGLGNEQFF. In DNA form, the CDR3 reads TGTGCCAGCAGCCTCCGCGGGGGGCTTGGCAATGAGCAGTTCTTC. The whole variable domain, remainder taken from reference TRBV7-3 and TRBJ2-1, is GAGVSQTPSNKVTEKGKYVELRCDPISGHTALYWYRQSLGQGPEFLIYFQGTGAADDSGLPNDRFFAVRPEGSVSTLKIQRTERGDSAVYLCASSLRGGLGNEQFFGPGTRLTVL.

The chain recombines TRBV5-1 with TRBJ2-1, with 12 bases matching TRBD2. Looked up from germline, CDR1 is SGHRS and CDR2 is YFSETQ. Unmatched junction bases numbered 21, after V lost 4 bases and J lost 7 bases. The CDR3 extends over 20 amino acids. CDR3 in amino acids: CASSPRTRGSRTSGKNEQFF. CDR3 sequence (DNA): TGCGCCAGCAGCCCGCGAACGCGGGGTAGCAGGACTAGCGGGAAGAATGAGCAGTTCTTC. The full variable domain, completed using reference TRBV5-1 and TRBJ2-1, is KAGVTQTPRYLIKTRGQQVTLSCSPISGHRSVSWYQQTPGQGLQFLFEYFSETQRNKGNFPGRFSGRQFSNSRSEMNVSTLELGDSALYLCASSPRTRGSRTSGKNEQFFGPGTRLTVL.

The V and J genes are TRBV29-1 and TRBJ2-7; 7 bases align to TRBD2. The CDR3 totals 14 residues. Germline V gives CDR1 SQVTM, CDR2 ANQGSEA. Unmatched junction bases numbered 13, after V lost 4 bases and J lost 7 bases. For the CDR3, the DNA is TGCAGCGTTGGGGTCGGGACTAACTTAATTGAGCAGTACTTC. This gives the protein CSVGVGTNLIEQYF.

The chain employs TRBV3-1 (or the pseudogene TRBV3-2) and TRBJ1-5, with D uncertain. This CDR3 has 13 residues. The germline V gene has CDR1 LGHDT and CDR2 YNNKEL (reference sequence). Trimming pared 2 bases from V and 6 bases from J, leaving 8 bases between. CDR3 region: CASSQMGGQPQHF. DNA for the CDR3: TGTGCCAGCAGCCAAATGGGTGGTCAGCCCCAGCATTTT.

The rearrangement joins TRBV10-3 to TRBJ2-7; no clear D. The germline V and J ends were trimmed by 3 bases and 3 bases, with 6 bases remaining between them. The CDR3 length is 12 residues. CDR1 and CDR2 (germline): ENHRY, SYGVKD. The CDR3 coding sequence is TGTGCCATCAGTGACTACAGCTACGAGCAGTACTTC. Its protein is CAISDYSYEQYF.

The chain has TRBV6-5 and TRBJ2-1; D is uncertain. Looked up from germline, CDR1 is MNHEY and CDR2 is SVGAGI. CDR3 length equals 15 residues. Deletions cut 5 bases from V and 3 bases from J, with 14 bases between. The CDR3: CASSNSNGDYNEQFF. CDR3 bases: TGTGCCAGCAGTAACAGCAACGGAGACTACAATGAGCAGTTCTTC.

V gene TRBV19 combines with J gene TRBJ2-2; D not certain. Germline-derived CDR1 and CDR2 are LNHDA and SQIVND (reference sequence). Trimming cost V 8 bases and J 6 bases, with 13 bases left between them. The CDR3 runs 13 residues. CDR3 DNA sequence: TGTGCCAGTCAGGACCCGAGATCCGGGGAGCTGTTTTTT. Its protein product is CASQDPRSGELFF.

The chain has TRBV29-1 and TRBJ1-5; D not resolved. Trimming left V 4 bases short and J 0 bases short, with 10 bases between. The germline CDR1 and CDR2 sequences are SQVTM and ANQGSEA. The CDR3 loop spans 14 amino acids. In nucleotides, the CDR3 is TGCAGCGTTGCCCCGGACCGTAGCAATCAGCCCCAGCATTTT. Encoded protein: CSVAPDRSNQPQHF.

This rearrangement joins TRBV23-1 to TRBJ1-6; D is undetermined. TRBV23-1 is labeled an ORF, and its function is uncertain. The CDR3 length is 15 residues. Trimming shortened V by 0 bases and J by 9 bases, and 12 bases separated the two germline ends. The CDR3 loop is CASSQSSPGASPLHF. The CDR3 DNA sequence: TGCGCCAGCAGTCAATCGTCTCCAGGAGCTTCACCCCTCCACTTT.

For the CDR3, the DNA is TGTGCCATCAATCCAAGTACGGGACTCAACCCCTACGAGCAGTACTTC. Residues: CAINPSTGLNPYEQYF. The chain combines TRBV10-3 with TRBJ2-7; perhaps TRBD2 as D (6 bases). The CDR3 consists of 16 residues. V lost 7 bases to trimming and J lost 2 bases, with 21 bases between them. CDR1 and CDR2 from the germline V gene are ENHRY and SYGVKD.

CDR3 loop: CASSPRVPGANNSPLHF. The CDR3 DNA sequence: TGTGCCAGCAGCCCGCGGGTCCCGGGTGCCAATAATTCACCCCTCCACTTT. The chain combines TRBV2 with TRBJ1-6; no reliable D call. V was cut by 6 bases and J by 5 bases, with 20 bases left in between. CDR1 and CDR2 (germline): SNHLY, FYNNEI. The length of the CDR3 is 17 residues. The full variable domain, its missing parts supplied by reference TRBV2 and TRBJ1-6, is EPEVTQTPSHQVTQMGQEVILRCVPISNHLYFYWYRQILGQKVEFLVSFYNNEISEKSEIFDDQFSVERPDGSNFTLKIRSTKLEDSAMYFCASSPRVPGANNSPLHFGNGTRLTVT.

This clone showed up just a few times. The rearrangement uses TRBV2 and TRBJ1-5; no definite D call. Germline-derived CDR1 and CDR2 are SNHLY and FYNNEI. Trimming left V 0 bases short and J 6 bases short, with 9 bases between. CDR3 length: 14 residues. CDR3: CASSEALRVQPQHF. The CDR3 region has the DNA TGTGCCAGCAGTGAAGCGCTTCGGGTTCAGCCCCAGCATTTT.

This clone appeared once. This CDR3 reads CASSLEVETQYF. CDR3 bases: TGTGCCAGCAGCTTAGAAGTAGAGACCCAGTACTTC. The chain joins TRBV7-9 to TRBJ2-5; D is ambiguous. Germline V gene lookup returns CDR1 SEHNR and CDR2 FQNEAQ (reference sequence). CDR3 length: 12 residues. Between the trimmed V and J ends, which lost 1 base and 4 bases, there was a span of 4 bases.

V is TRBV11-3 and J is TRBJ1-5; 8 bases agree with TRBD1. Losses at the gene ends were 5 bases for V and 8 bases for J; bases not matched to a gene: 5. This CDR3 has 13 residues. Germline V gene sequence: CDR1 SGHNT, CDR2 YENEEA. The CDR3 is CASSVGQGEPQHF. CDR3 DNA: TGTGCCAGCAGCGTCGGACAGGGTGAGCCCCAGCATTTT. Looking up the rest from reference TRBV11-3 and TRBJ1-5 gives the full variable domain: EAGVVQSPRYKIIEKKQPVAFWCNPISGHNTLYWYLQNLGQGPELLIRYENEEAVDDSQLPKDRFSAERLKGVDSTLKIQPAELGDSAVYLCASSVGQGEPQHFGDGTRLSIL.

The chain carries TRBV2 and TRBJ2-5; 7 bases agree with TRBD1. V lost 3 bases and J lost 4; bases outside the gene matches: 5. The CDR3 is 14 amino acids. Germline CDR1 SNHLY, CDR2 FYNNEI. CDR3 sequence (DNA): TGTGCCAGCAGTGAGGGACAGAGAACAGAGACCCAGTACTTC. Translated: CASSEGQRTETQYF.

For the CDR3, the DNA is TGTGCCAGCAGCACAATAAGAGGGGAAGAGACCCAGTACTTC. Protein: CASSTIRGEETQYF. J is TRBJ2-5 and V is TRBV27; D possibly matches TRBD1 or TRBD2 (5 bases each). Germline assignment: CDR1 MNHEY and CDR2 SMNVEV (reference sequence). The CDR3 totals 14 residues. Trimming stripped 6 bases from V and 3 bases from J, with 14 bases between.

The V and J genes are TRBV2 and TRBJ2-5; tentatively, D is TRBD1 (5 bases). Per germline, CDR1 SNHLY and CDR2 FYNNEI. Trimming stripped 11 bases from V and 3 bases from J, with 16 bases between. The CDR3 has 13 residues. CDR3 protein: CALTLSREETQYF. The CDR3 DNA follows: TGTGCCCTCACACTTTCCAGGGAAGAGACCCAGTACTTC.

The chain combines TRBV18 with TRBJ2-2, with D possibly TRBD1 on 5 matching bases. Germline V lookup: CDR1 KGHSH, CDR2 LQKENI. V shed 2 bases and J shed 4 bases, with 14 bases lying between them. The CDR3 spans 16 residues. The CDR3 region has the DNA TGTGCCAGCTCACCATTCAGAGACAGATTCACCGGGGAGCTGTTTTTT. Protein product: CASSPFRDRFTGELFF.

This rearrangement joins TRBV5-1 to TRBJ2-1, with D perhaps TRBD2 (5 bases). The V and J ends lost 6 bases and 0 bases respectively, with 13 bases between them. This CDR3 has 15 amino acids. Germline CDR1 SGHRS, CDR2 YFSETQ. CDR3 sequence (DNA): TGCGCCAGCACCCCCGAGGGCAGCTCCTACAATGAGCAGTTCTTC. Protein: CASTPEGSSYNEQFF.

The rearrangement joins TRBV4-3 to TRBJ1-6; 7 positions agree with TRBD1. V lost 6 bases and J lost 7; bases outside the gene matches: 6. This CDR3 contains 14 residues. From germline, CDR1 is LGHNA and CDR2 YSLEER. Here the CDR3 reads CASSHRGENSPLHF. The CDR3 coding sequence is TGCGCCAGCAGTCACAGGGGTGAGAATTCACCCCTCCACTTT.

V usage is TRBV5-6 and J usage is TRBJ2-3; D ambiguous. The CDR3 is 18 residues long. CDR1 is SGHDT, CDR2 YYEEEE, per germline. The V gene lost 1 base and the J gene lost 5 bases, with 23 bases spanning the gap. This CDR3 reads CASSLSTRPFLSRDTQYF. CDR3 DNA: TGTGCCAGCAGCTTGTCTACCAGGCCTTTCCTAAGTAGAGATACGCAGTATTTT.

This chain joins TRBV12-3 or TRBV12-4 and TRBJ2-7; D remains unclear. V was cut by 1 base and J by 4 bases, with 8 bases left in between. The CDR3 is 13 amino acids. Here the CDR3 reads CASSLDRSYEQYF. The CDR3 coding sequence is TGTGCCAGCAGTTTAGATAGATCTTACGAGCAGTACTTC.

CDR3 sequence reads: CASSLVRGRGTEAFF. The CDR3 DNA reads as TGTGCCAGCAGCTTAGTACGGGGGCGCGGGACTGAAGCTTTCTTT. V gene TRBV11-2 combines with J gene TRBJ1-1; possibly TRBD1 for D (6 bases). The germline gives CDR1 SGHAT, CDR2 FQNNGV. Trimming removed 1 base at V and 5 bases at J, with 14 bases between. The CDR3 is made up of 15 amino acids.

The V call is TRBV27, the J call TRBJ2-1, with 13 bases identical to TRBD2. Losses at the gene ends were 4 bases for V and 1 base for J; bases not matched to a gene: 7. Germline lookup yields CDR1 MNHEY and CDR2 SMNVEV (reference sequence). The CDR3 runs 18 residues. CDR3 in DNA: TGTGCCAGCAGTTCCGGGACTAGCGGGACGCGGTCCTACAATGAGCAGTTCTTC. Translating it yields CASSSGTSGTRSYNEQFF.

This clone was detected a few times. The CDR3: CASSPIPGDRSYEQYF. For the CDR3, the DNA is TGTGCCAGCAGCCCGATCCCTGGGGACCGTTCCTACGAGCAGTACTTC. This rearrangement joins TRBV7-3 to TRBJ2-7; D could derive from TRBD1 or TRBD2 (5 bases each). Looked up from germline, CDR1 is SGHTA and CDR2 is FQGTGA. The CDR3 runs to 16 residues. V was shortened by 5 bases and J by 1 base, with 18 bases between the two germline ends.

The chain employs TRBV6-1 and TRBJ1-5; no firm D call. Trimming shortened V by 2 bases and J by 6 bases, and 14 bases separated the two germline ends. Per germline, CDR1 MNHNS and CDR2 SASEGT. The CDR3 length is 15 residues. As DNA, the CDR3 is TGTGCCAGCAGTGAATTAGGGAAGCGGGGTCAGCCCCAGCATTTT. This encodes CASSELGKRGQPQHF.

This clone was recorded once. This chain uses TRBV3-1 (or the pseudogene TRBV3-2) with TRBJ2-3, with 7 bases matching TRBD2. The CDR3 loop spans 14 amino acids. The V gene's germline CDR1 is LGHDT and CDR2 YNNKEL (reference sequence). The V and J ends lost 5 bases and 5 bases, in that order; junction bases with no gene match: 7. The CDR3 nucleotides are TGTGCCAGCAGCGCCGGGACGGGGGGAGATACGCAGTATTTT. Residues: CASSAGTGGDTQYF.